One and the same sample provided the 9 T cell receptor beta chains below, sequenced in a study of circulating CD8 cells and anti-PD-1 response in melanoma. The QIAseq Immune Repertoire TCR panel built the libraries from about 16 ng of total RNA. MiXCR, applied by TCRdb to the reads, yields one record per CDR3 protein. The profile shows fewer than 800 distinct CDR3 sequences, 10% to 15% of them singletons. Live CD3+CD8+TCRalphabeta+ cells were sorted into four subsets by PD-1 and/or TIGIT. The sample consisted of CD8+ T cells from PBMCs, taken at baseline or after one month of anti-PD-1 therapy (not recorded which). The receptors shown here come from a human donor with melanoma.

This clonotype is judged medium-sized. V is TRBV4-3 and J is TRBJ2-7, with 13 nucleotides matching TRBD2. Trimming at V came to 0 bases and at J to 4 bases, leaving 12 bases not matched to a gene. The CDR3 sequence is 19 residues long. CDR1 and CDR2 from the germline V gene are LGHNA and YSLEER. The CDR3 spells CASSQESAALAGGTYEQYF. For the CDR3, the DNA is TGCGCCAGCAGCCAAGAATCCGCGGCACTAGCGGGGGGGACTTACGAGCAGTACTTC.

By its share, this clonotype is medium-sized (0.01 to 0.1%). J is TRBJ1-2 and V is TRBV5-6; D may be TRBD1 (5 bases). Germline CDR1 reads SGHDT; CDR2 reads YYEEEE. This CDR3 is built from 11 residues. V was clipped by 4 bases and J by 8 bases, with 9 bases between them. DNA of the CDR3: TGTGCCAGCAGCCGGGGGGACGGCTACACCTTC. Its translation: CASSRGDGYTF.

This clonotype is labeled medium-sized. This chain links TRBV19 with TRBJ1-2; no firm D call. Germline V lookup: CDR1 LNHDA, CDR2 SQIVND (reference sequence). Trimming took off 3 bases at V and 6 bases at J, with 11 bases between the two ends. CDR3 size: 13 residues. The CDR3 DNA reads TGTGCCAGTAGTATCGTTCTAGGGAATGGCTACACCTTC. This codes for CASSIVLGNGYTF.

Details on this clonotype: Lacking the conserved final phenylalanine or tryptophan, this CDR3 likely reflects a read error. CDR3 residues: CASGIVSGTDEQFL. As DNA, the CDR3 is TGTGCCAGTGGTATAGTATCCGGGACCGATGAGCAGTTCCTC. The V and J genes are TRBV19 and TRBJ2-1, with D possibly being TRBD1 or TRBD2 (5 bases each). Germline V lookup: CDR1 LNHDA, CDR2 SQIVND (reference sequence). The CDR3 spans 14 residues.

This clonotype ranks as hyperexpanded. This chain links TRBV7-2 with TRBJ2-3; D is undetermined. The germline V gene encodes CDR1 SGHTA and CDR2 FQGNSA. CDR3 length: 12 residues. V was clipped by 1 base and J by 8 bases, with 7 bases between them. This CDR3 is CASSLDLGTQYF. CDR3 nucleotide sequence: TGTGCCAGCAGCTTAGACTTGGGTACGCAGTATTTT.

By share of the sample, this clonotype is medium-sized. The CDR3 sequence is CASSKKPGQILGNQPQHF. The DNA of the CDR3 is TGTGCCAGCAGCAAGAAGCCGGGACAGATTTTAGGCAATCAGCCCCAGCATTTT. The J gene is TRBJ1-5, the V gene TRBV21-1; the table names TRBD1, a call not compared with the DNA. TRBV21-1 is flagged as a pseudogene. CDR3 length equals 18 residues.

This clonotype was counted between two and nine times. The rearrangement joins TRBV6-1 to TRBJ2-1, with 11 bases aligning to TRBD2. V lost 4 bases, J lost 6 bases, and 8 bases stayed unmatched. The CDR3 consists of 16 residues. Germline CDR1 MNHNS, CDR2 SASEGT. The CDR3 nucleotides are TGTGCCAGCAGTGGGTCGGGACTAGCGGTGGCCAATGAGCAGTTCTTC. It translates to CASSGSGLAVANEQFF.

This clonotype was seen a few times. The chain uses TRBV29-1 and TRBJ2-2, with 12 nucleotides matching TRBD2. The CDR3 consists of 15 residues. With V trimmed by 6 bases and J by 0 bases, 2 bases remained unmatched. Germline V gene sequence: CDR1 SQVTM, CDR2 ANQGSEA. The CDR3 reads CSVGLAGTNTGELFF. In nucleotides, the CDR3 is TGCAGCGTCGGACTAGCGGGGACGAACACCGGGGAGCTGTTTTTT.

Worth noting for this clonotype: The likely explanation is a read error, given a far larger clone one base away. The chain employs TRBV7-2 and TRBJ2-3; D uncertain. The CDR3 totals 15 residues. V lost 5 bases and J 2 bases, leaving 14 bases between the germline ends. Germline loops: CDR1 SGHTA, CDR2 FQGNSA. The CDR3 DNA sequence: TGTGCCAGCAGCCACAATTCAAGGGCCACAGATACGCAGTATTTT. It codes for CASSHNSRATDTQYF.